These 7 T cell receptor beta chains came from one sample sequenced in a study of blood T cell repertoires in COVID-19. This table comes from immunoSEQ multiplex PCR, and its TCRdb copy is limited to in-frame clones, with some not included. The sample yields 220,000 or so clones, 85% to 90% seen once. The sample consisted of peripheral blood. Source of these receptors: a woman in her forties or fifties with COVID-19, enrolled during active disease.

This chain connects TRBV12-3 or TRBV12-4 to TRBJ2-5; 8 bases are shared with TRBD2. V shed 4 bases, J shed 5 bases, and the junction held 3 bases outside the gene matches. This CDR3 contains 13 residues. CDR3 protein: CASSSGGAETQYF. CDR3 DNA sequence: TGTGCCAGCAGTTCCGGGGGGGCGGAGACCCAGTACTTC.

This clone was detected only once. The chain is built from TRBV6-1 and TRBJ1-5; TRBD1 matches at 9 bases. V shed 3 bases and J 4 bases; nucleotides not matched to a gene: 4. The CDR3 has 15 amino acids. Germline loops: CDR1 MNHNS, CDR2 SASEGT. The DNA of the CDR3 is TGTGCCAGCAGTGATGGAGGGACAGGGAATCAGCCCCAGCATTTT. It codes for CASSDGGTGNQPQHF.

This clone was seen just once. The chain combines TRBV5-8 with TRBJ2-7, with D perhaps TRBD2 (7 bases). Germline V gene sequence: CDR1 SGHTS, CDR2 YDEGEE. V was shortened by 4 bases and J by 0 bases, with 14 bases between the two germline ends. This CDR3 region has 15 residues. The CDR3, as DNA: TGTGCCAGCAGCGGGGGGGCAGGGCACTCCTACGAGCAGTACTTC. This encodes CASSGGAGHSYEQYF.

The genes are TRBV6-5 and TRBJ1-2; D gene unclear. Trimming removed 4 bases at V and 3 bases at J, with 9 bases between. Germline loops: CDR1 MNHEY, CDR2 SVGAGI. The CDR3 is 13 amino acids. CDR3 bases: TGTGCCAGCAGTTCCGGGTCCTACTATGGCTACACCTTC. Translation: CASSSGSYYGYTF.

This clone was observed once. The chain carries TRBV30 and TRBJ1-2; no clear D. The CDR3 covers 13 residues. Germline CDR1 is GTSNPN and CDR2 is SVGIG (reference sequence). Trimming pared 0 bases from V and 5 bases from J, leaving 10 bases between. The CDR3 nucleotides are TGTGCCTGGAGTGTAGGAGGACTTTATGGCTACACCTTC. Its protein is CAWSVGGLYGYTF.

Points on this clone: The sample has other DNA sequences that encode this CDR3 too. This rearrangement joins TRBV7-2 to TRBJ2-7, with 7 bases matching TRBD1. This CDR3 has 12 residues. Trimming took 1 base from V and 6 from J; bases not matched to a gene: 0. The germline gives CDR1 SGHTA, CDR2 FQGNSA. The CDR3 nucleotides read TGTGCCAGCAGCTTAGACAGGGGCGAGCAGTACTTC. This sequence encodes CASSLDRGEQYF.

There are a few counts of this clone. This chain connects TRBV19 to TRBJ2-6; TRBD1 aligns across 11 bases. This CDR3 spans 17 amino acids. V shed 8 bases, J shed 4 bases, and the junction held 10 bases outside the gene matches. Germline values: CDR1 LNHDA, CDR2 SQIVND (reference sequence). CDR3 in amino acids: CASGGQGVPSGANVLTF. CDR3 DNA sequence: TGTGCCAGTGGGGGACAGGGGGTCCCTTCCGGGGCCAACGTCCTGACTTTC. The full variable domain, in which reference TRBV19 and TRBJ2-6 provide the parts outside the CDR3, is DGGITQSPKYLFRKEGQNVTLSCEQNLNHDAMYWYRQDPGQGLRLIYYSQIVNDFQKGDIAEGYSVSREKKESFPLTVTSAQKNPTAFYLCASGGQGVPSGANVLTFGAGSRLTVL.